The entry that follows covers one TCR beta chain sequence. The data derive from a study of blood T cell repertoires in COVID-19. Study summary: The United States, Italy and Spain provided the acute and convalescent COVID-19 samples. T cells, B-cell-depleted T cells, or PBMCs supplied cDNA or gDNA.

In the authors' workflow: Amplifying reference gene primers gave estimates of nucleated cell counts. Clones were read by immunoSEQ multiplex PCR, and TCRdb kept only the in-frame ones, dropping some. The V and J calls and clone size come from that table; D and trimming were worked out from the DNA. The sample lists fewer than 350,000 clones, about 87% occurring once. The sequence was obtained from a man under 40 with COVID-19, enrolled during active disease. Sample: peripheral blood.

CDR3: CATSGGAADTQYF. CDR3 sequence (DNA): TGTGCCACTAGCGGGGGGGCGGCAGATACGCAGTATTTT. The chain is built from TRBV10-3 and TRBJ2-3; 12 positions match TRBD2. Trimming cost V 10 bases and J 4 bases; bases outside gene matches: 3. The germline V gene encodes CDR1 ENHRY and CDR2 SYGVKD. This CDR3 spans 13 amino acids.